This T cell receptor (beta chain) was recovered during a study of blood T cell repertoires in COVID-19. Overall study context: PBMCs, B-cell-depleted T cells, or T cells provided the cDNA or gDNA that made up the material.

This clone has just one count. The length of the CDR3 is 15 residues. The V gene's germline CDR1 is LNHNV and CDR2 YYDKDF (reference sequence). The trim removed 3 bases at V and 2 bases at J, leaving 3 bases unmatched. In the study's own analysis: The assay estimated nucleated cells by amplifying reference gene primers. Data came from immunoSEQ multiplex PCR; TCRdb stores just in-frame clones and leaves some out. The V and J calls and clone size come from that table; D and trimming were worked out from the DNA. The data hold 100,000 to 150,000 clones, with roughly 83% observed a single time. This sequence joins TRBV15 and TRBJ2-3; 9 nucleotides line up with TRBD2. Sample: peripheral blood. The receptor comes from a human donor in a cohort sampled during active COVID-19. The CDR3 coding sequence is TGTGCCACCAGCAGGCGGGAGGGCTCCACAGATACGCAGTATTTT. This sequence encodes CATSRREGSTDTQYF.